This TCR beta chain stems from a study of Ad26.COV2.S vaccination and SARS-CoV-2 variants. Turning to this clone: Its antigen is not known.

The repertoire was sequenced with immunoSEQ multiplex PCR; TCRdb's copy has only in-frame clones and lacks some. The repertoire includes a few hundred thousand clones, about nine tenths of them detected once, and around 3.6% sits in the top ten. The ends lost 5 bases at V and 5 bases at J; junction bases unmatched: 8. Per germline, CDR1 SGHTA and CDR2 FQGTGA. The CDR3 covers 16 residues. Treatment denoted: 15 to 20 received Ad26.COV2.S at low or high dose, single or two shots; about 5 received placebo; per-sample allocation not given. Material that was analyzed had been drawn on day 63 after the first vaccine or placebo injection. The administered vaccine (an Ad26 vector) expressed Wuhan-strain SARS-CoV-2 spike. General observations from the study: Breadth measured for non-spike TCRs was similar across vaccine and placebo recipients. Overall T cell responses may have been underestimated by the analyses of TCR breadth and depth.

This receptor was identified in a person between 18 and 65 years old who received the Ad26.COV2.S COVID-19 vaccine or a placebo. The rearrangement uses TRBV7-3 and TRBJ2-2, with 10 bases fitting TRBD1. Sequencing was performed on peripheral blood, taken in a trial of Ad26.COV2.S vaccine versus placebo. CDR3: CASSQPGQGRTGELFF. The CDR3 region has the DNA TGTGCCAGCAGCCAACCGGGACAGGGGAGAACCGGGGAGCTGTTTTTT.